These T cell receptor beta chains were read from a single sample in a study of CD8+CD57+ T cells in acquired aplastic anemia. From the reads, TCRdb called clonotypes with MiXCR, one entry per CDR3 protein. The repertoire holds 150,000 or so distinct CDR3 sequences, with about 52% as singletons. Sequencing input: sorted CD4+, CD8+, or CD8+CD57+ T cells (not recorded which) from PBMCs. These receptors were obtained from a human donor with aplastic anemia. Each CDR3 is given with its conserved first and last residue. A D gene is named only where the DNA matches it firmly. Only part of the rows carry a size: once, few, many, or a class if the clone is expanded.

TRBJ2-7,-,TRBD2,TRBV7-3,CASSLKGGTSVSYEQYF,TGTGCCAGCAGCTTAAAGGGCGGGACTAGCGTTTCCTACGAGCAGTACTTC
TRBJ1-2,-,-,TRBV9,CASSVSTAGRDGYTF,TGTGCCAGCAGCGTCTCCACCGCGGGAAGGGATGGCTACACCTTC
TRBJ2-7,-,-,TRBV10-2,CASSEMGVTYEQYF,TGCGCCAGCAGTGAGATGGGGGTTACCTACGAGCAGTACTTC
TRBJ1-4,many,-,TRBV6-1,CASSEAAGSNEKLFF,TGTGCCAGCAGTGAAGCGGCGGGGTCGAATGAAAAACTGTTTTTT
TRBJ1-4,few,-,TRBV4-2,CASSQDGRELNEKLFF,TGTGCCAGCAGCCAAGATGGGCGGGAGCTCAATGAAAAACTGTTTTTT
TRBJ1-6,-,-,TRBV4-1,CASSRTAGNSPLHF,TGCGCCAGCAGCCGAACAGCGGGAAATTCACCCCTCCACTTT
TRBJ2-7,-,TRBD1,TRBV10-3,CAINQRGQGYEQYF,TGTGCCATCAACCAAAGGGGACAGGGCTACGAGCAGTACTTC
TRBJ2-1,-,TRBD2,TRBV5-1,CASRAGGLSYNEQFF,TGCGCCAGCAGGGCGGGAGGCCTCTCCTACAATGAGCAGTTCTTC
TRBJ1-1,few,TRBD1,TRBV3-1,CASSQARGTNTEAFF,TGTGCCAGCAGCCAAGCCAGGGGGACGAACACTGAAGCTTTCTTT
TRBJ2-5,-,-,TRBV15,CATSKESRELRTQYF,TGTGCCACCAGCAAAGAGAGTAGAGAGCTCCGGACCCAGTACTTC
TRBJ2-6,-,-,TRBV7-2,CASSPSSGANVLTF,TGTGCCAGCAGCCCCTCCTCTGGGGCCAACGTCCTGACTTTC
TRBJ1-1,-,TRBD1,TRBV29-1,CSVDGGQGEPEAFF,TGCAGCGTTGATGGGGGACAGGGTGAGCCTGAAGCTTTCTTT
TRBJ2-7,-,TRBD1,TRBV2,CASSETTGGNEQYF,TGTGCCAGCAGTGAAACGACAGGGGGTAACGAGCAGTACTTC
TRBJ2-3,many,TRBD2,TRBV29-1,CSVEATRDYDTDTQYF,TGCAGCGTTGAAGCGACCCGGGACTATGACACAGATACGCAGTATTTT
TRBJ1-6,many,-,TRBV6-1,CASSEIFGGGYNSPLHF,TGTGCCAGCAGTGAAATTTTCGGAGGAGGATATAATTCACCCCTCCACTTT
TRBJ2-7,few,-,TRBV19,CACSVTWGYEQYF,TGTGCCTGTAGTGTCACCTGGGGCTACGAGCAGTACTTC
TRBJ2-7,-,TRBD1,TRBV10-3,CAISDGTGRAYEQYF,TGTGCCATCAGTGATGGGACAGGACGAGCCTACGAGCAGTACTTC
TRBJ2-2,many,-,TRBV24-1,CATRGPRNTGELFF,TGTGCCACCAGGGGGCCGCGGAACACCGGGGAGCTGTTTTTT
TRBJ1-2,many,-,TRBV20-1,CSAQPREVNYGYTF,TGCAGTGCTCAACCCCGGGAGGTTAACTATGGCTACACCTTC
TRBJ1-2,few,-,TRBV3-1,CASSRWTARASGGYGYTF,TGTGCCAGCAGCCGCTGGACCGCGCGGGCCTCGGGCGGCTATGGCTACACCTTC
TRBJ2-2,many,TRBD2,TRBV11-1,CASSSLASGGTGELFF,TGTGCCAGCAGCTCCCTGGCTAGCGGGGGGACCGGGGAGCTGTTTTTT
TRBJ2-7,-,-,TRBV11-1,CASSLEVFSDGDEQYF,TGTGCCAGCAGCCTCGAGGTGTTCTCGGACGGCGACGAGCAGTACTTC
TRBJ1-2,few,-,TRBV9,CASSTGTSGSYTF,TGTGCCAGCAGCACAGGGACTAGCGGGAGCTACACCTTC
TRBJ1-1,-,-,TRBV19,CASRPRGTEAFF,TGTGCCAGTAGGCCCCGGGGCACTGAAGCTTTCTTT
TRBJ2-7,-,TRBD1,TRBV9,CASSRGHEQYF,TGTGCCAGTTCAAGGGGGCACGAGCAGTACTTC
TRBJ2-1,once,-,TRBV2,CASTDSYNEQFF,TGTGCCAGTACGGACAGCTACAATGAGCAGTTCTTC
TRBJ2-1,-,TRBD2,TRBV20-1,CSARDPGGGGSYNEQFF,TGCAGTGCTAGAGATCCGGGCGGGGGAGGCTCCTACAATGAGCAGTTCTTC
TRBJ1-1,-,TRBD1,TRBV10-3,CAISDPQGARGTEAFF,TGTGCCATCAGTGACCCTCAGGGGGCGCGGGGCACTGAAGCTTTCTTT
TRBJ2-3,many,TRBD1,TRBV29-1,CSGHRGHTDTQYF,TGCAGCGGACACAGGGGGCACACAGATACGCAGTATTTT